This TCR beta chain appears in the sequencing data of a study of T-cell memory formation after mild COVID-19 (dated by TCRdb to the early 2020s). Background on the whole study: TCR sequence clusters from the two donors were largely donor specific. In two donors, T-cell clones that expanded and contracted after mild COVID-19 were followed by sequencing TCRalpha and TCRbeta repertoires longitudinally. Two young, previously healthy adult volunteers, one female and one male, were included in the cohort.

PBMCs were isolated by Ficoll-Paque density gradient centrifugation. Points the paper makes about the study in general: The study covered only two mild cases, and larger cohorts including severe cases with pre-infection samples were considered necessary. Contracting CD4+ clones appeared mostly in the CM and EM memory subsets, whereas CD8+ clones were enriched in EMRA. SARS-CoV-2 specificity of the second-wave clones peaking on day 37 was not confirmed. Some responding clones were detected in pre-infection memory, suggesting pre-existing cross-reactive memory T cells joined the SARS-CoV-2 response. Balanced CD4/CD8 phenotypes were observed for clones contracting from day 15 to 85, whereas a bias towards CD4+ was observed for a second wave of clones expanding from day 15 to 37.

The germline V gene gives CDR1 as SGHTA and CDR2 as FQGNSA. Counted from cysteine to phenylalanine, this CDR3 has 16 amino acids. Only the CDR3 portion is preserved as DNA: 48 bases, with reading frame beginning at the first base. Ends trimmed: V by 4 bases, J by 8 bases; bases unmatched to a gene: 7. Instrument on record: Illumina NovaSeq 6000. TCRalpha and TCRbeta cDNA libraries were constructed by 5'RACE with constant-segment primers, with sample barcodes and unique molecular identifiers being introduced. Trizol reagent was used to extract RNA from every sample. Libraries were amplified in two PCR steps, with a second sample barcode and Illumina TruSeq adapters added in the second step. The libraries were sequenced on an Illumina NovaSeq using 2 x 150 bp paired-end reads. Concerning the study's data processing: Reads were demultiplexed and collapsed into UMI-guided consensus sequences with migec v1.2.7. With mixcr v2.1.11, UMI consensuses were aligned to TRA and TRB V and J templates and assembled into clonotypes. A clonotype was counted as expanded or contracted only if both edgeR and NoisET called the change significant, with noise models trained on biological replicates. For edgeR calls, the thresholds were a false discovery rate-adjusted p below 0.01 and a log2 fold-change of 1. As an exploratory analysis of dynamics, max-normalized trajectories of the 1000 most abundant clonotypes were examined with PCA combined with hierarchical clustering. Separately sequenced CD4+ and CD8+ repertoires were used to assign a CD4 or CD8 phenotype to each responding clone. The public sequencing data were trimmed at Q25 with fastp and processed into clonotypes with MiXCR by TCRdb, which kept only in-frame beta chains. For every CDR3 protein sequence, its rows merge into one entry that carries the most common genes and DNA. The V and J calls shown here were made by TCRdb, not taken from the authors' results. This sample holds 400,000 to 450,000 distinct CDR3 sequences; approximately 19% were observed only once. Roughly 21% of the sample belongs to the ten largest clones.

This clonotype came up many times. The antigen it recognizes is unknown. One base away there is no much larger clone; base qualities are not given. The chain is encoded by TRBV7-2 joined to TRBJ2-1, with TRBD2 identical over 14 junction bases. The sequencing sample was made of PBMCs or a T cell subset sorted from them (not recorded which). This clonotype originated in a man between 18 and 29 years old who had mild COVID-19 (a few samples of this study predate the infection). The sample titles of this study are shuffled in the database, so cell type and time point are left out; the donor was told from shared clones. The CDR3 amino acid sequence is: CASSSQTSGGADEQFF. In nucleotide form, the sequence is TGTGCCAGCAGCTCGCAGACTAGCGGGGGGGCCGATGAGCAGTTCTTC.